Given below is one T cell receptor beta chain in context. Its antigen is still unknown. The method was immunoSEQ multiplex PCR; TCRdb's version includes in-frame clones alone and lacks a portion of them. Found here are roughly 30,000 clones, roughly 74% of them singletons; the top ten hold about 15%. The data were obtained in a study of vaccination effects on CD4 cells after COVID-19. This CDR3 is built from 16 residues. Germline V gene data show CDR1 as MDHEN and CDR2 as SYDVKM. J gave up 4 bases and V 6 bases, and 12 bases lay outside the gene matches. Isolating CD4+ T cells followed approximately 10 days of culture. Each participant was given two doses of one vaccine (BNT162b2 or mRNA-1273).

The specimen comprised CD4+ T cells from PBMCs cultured without peptide, sampled after COVID-19 vaccination. This chain connects TRBV28 to TRBJ1-5, with 7 bases aligning to TRBD1. The source is a human donor who received a COVID-19 vaccine. CDR3 sequence: CASRPLDRVSNQPQHF. CDR3 DNA: TGTGCCAGCAGACCACTCGACAGGGTATCGAATCAGCCCCAGCATTTT.